This TCR beta chain was identified in a study of T cells after yellow fever vaccination. Overall study results and limits: A weaker secondary response peaked on day 5, the primary on day 15. Post-booster repertoires contained most primary-vaccination clones again (roughly 96% CD4, 85% to 90% CD8). Only a small proportion of the clonotypes turned up in both the CD4 and the CD8 compartments, likely arising from convergent recombination.

This clonotype was detected only a few times. No antigen is known for it. Germline V gene data show CDR1 as MGHDK and CDR2 as SYGVNS. V was cut by 4 bases and J by 2 bases, with 16 bases left in between. The CDR3 has 16 amino acids. Universal primer sites and UMIs were introduced during 5'RACE template-switching synthesis of TCR cDNA. MiXCR, applied by TCRdb to the 5' RACE reads, yields one record per CDR3 protein. Of 100,000 to 150,000 distinct CDR3 sequences in the sample, roughly 10% were seen once. The TCR was taken from a young man who received the YFV17D yellow fever vaccine. The sequences come from CD8+ T cells sorted from PBMCs, collected on the day of the yellow fever booster vaccination. The chain joins TRBV25-1 to TRBJ2-3; D gene unclear. CDR3 protein: CASSARWVFPTDTQYF. In DNA, the CDR3 is TGTGCCAGCAGTGCACGGTGGGTTTTCCCCACAGATACGCAGTATTTT.